A single TCR beta chain is shown here with its context. The data originate from a study of CD8 T cells in Susac syndrome. Random hexamers served to reverse transcribe about 0.5 to 1 ug RNA. immunoSEQ multiplex PCR amplified TCR beta CDR3 across 54 Vbeta, 13 Jbeta. Each CDR3 protein gets one entry after TCRdb re-called the immunoSEQ multiplex PCR reads with MiXCR. The sample holds 200,000 or so distinct CDR3 sequences; 90% to 97% are singletons and the top ten take around 0.096%. From blood CD8+ and CD4+ T cells, TCR beta sequences were generated. The recently defined diagnostic criteria for definite or probable disease were met by the Susac syndrome patients. Material: CD4+ T cells from PBMCs. The sequence came from a human donor with Susac syndrome.

CDR3 in amino acids: CSAQAGEPGNEQFF. CDR3 bases: TGCAGTGCTCAGGCGGGGGAGCCGGGAAATGAGCAGTTCTTC. The chain recombines TRBV20-1 with TRBJ2-1; 7 positions agree with TRBD2. V shed 5 bases and J 7 bases; nucleotides not matched to a gene: 11. The CDR3 length is 14 residues. Germline CDR1 is DFQATT and CDR2 is SNEGSKA (reference sequence).